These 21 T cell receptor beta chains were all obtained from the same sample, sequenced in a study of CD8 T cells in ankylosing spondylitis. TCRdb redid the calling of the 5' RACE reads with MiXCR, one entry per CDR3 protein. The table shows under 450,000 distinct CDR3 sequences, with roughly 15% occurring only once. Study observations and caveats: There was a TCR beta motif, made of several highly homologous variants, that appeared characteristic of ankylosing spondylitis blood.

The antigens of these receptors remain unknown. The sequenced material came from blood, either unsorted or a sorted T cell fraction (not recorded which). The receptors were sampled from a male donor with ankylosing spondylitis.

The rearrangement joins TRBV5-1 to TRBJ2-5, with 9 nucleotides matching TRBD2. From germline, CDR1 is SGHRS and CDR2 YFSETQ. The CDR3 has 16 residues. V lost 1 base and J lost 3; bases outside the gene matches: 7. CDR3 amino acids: CASSLPGTSWEETQYF. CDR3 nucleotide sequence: TGCGCCAGCAGCTTGCCCGGGACTAGCTGGGAAGAGACCCAGTACTTC.

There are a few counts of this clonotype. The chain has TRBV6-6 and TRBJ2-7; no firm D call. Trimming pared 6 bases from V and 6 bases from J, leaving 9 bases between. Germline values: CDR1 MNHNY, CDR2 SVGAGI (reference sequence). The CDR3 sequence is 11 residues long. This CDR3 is CASSPPPEQYF. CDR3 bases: TGTGCCAGCAGCCCCCCTCCCGAGCAGTACTTC.

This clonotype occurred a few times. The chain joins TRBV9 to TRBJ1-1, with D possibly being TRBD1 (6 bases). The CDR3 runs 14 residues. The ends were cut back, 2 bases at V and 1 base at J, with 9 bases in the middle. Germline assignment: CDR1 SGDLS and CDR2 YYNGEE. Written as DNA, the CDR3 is TGTGCCAGCAGCGTGGGGACACAGAACACTGAAGCTTTCTTT. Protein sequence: CASSVGTQNTEAFF.

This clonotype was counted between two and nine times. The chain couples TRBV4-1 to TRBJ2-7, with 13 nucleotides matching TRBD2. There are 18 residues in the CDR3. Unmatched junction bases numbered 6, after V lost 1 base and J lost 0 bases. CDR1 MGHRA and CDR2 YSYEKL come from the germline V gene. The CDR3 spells CASSQGLAGGTLSYEQYF. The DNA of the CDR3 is TGCGCCAGCAGCCAAGGACTAGCGGGAGGAACACTCTCCTACGAGCAGTACTTC.

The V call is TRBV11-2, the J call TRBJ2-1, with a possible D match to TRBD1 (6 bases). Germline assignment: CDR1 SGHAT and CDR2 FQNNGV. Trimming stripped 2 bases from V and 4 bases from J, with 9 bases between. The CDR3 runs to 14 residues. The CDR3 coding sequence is TGTGCCAGCAGCTTACATGGACAGTACAATGAGCAGTTCTTC. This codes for CASSLHGQYNEQFF.

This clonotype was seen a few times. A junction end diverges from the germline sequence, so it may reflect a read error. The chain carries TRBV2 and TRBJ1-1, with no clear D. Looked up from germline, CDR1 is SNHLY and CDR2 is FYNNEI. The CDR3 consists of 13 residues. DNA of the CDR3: TGTGCCAGCACCGGCGGACCGAAGCCCTCCGAGATCTTT. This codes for CASTGGPKPSEIF.

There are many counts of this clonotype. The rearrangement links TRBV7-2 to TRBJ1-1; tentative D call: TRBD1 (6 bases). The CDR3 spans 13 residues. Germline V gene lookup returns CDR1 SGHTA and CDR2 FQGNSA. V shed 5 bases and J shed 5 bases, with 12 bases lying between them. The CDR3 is CASSTRGGTEAFF. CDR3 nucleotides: TGTGCCAGCAGCACGAGGGGGGGGACTGAAGCTTTCTTT. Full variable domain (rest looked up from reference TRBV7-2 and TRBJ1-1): GAGVSQSPSNKVTEKGKDVELRCDPISGHTALYWYRQSLGQGLEFLIYFQGNSAPDKSGLPSDRFSAERTGGSVSTLTIQRTQQEDSAVYLCASSTRGGTEAFFGQGTRLTVV.

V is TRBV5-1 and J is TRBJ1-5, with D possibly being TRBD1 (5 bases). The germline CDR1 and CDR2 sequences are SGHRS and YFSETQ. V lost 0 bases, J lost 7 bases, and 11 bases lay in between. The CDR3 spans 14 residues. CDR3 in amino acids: CASSLGGASQPQHF. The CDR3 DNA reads TGCGCCAGCAGCTTGGGTGGGGCAAGCCAGCCCCAGCATTTT.

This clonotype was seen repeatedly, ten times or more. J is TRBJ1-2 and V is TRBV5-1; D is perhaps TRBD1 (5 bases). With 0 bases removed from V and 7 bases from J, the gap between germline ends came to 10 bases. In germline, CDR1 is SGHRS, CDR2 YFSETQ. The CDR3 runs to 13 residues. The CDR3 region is CASSLVGGGGYTF. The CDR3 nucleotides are TGCGCCAGCAGCTTGGTCGGGGGTGGTGGCTACACCTTC.

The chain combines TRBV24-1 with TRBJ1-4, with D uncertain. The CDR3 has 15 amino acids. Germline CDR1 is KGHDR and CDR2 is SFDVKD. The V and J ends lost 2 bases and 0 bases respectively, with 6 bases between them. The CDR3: CATSDSGSTNEKLFF. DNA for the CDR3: TGTGCCACCAGTGATTCGGGCTCAACTAATGAAAAACTGTTTTTT.

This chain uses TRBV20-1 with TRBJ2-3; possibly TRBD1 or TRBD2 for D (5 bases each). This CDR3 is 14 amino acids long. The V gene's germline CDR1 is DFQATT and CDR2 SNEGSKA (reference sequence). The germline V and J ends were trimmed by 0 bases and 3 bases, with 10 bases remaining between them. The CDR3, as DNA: TGCAGTGCTAGAGATATGTGGGGGACAGATACGCAGTATTTT. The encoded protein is CSARDMWGTDTQYF.

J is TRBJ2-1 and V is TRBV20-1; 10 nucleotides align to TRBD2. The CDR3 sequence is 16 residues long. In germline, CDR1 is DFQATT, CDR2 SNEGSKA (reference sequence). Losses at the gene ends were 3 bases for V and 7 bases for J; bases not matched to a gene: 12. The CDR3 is CSASRLAGVRVNEQFF. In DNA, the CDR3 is TGCAGTGCTAGTAGGCTAGCGGGAGTAAGAGTAAATGAGCAGTTCTTC.

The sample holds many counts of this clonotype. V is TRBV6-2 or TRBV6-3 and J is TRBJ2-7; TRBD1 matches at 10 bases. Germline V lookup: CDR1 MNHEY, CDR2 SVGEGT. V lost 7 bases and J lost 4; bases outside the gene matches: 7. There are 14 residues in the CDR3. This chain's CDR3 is CASNSDRGFYEQYF. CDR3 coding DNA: TGTGCCAGCAACTCGGACAGGGGGTTTTACGAGCAGTACTTC.

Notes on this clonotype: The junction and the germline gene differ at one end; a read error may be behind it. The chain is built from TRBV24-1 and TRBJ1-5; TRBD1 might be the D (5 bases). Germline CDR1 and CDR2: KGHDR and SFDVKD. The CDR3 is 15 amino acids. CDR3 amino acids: CATRDSRQLDQPQHF. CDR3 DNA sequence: TGTGCCACCAGAGATTCCCGACAGCTAGACCAGCCCCAGCATTTT.

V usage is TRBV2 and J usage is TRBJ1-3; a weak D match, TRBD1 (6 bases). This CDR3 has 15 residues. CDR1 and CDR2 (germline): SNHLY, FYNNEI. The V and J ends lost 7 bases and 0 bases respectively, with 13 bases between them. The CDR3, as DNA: TGTGCCAGCACCAAGGGGGTCGCCTCTGGAAACACCATATATTTT. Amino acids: CASTKGVASGNTIYF.

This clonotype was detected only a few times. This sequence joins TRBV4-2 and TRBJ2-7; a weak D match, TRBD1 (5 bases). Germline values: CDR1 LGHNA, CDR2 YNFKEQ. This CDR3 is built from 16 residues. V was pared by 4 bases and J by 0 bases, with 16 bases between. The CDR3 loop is CASSPRLAGPSYEQYF. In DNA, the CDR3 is TGTGCCAGCAGCCCCCGTCTGGCAGGGCCCTCCTACGAGCAGTACTTC.

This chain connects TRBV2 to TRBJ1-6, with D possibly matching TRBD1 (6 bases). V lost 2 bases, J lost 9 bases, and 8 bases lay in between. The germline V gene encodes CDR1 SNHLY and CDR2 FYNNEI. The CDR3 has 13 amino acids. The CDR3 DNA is TGTGCCAGCAGTGAACTCAGGGGTTCACCCCTCCACTTT. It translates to CASSELRGSPLHF.

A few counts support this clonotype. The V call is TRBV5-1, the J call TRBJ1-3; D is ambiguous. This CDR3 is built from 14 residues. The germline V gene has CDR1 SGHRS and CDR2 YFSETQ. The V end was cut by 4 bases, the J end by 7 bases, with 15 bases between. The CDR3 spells CASSLTAGSNTIYF. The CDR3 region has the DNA TGCGCCAGCAGCCTCACCGCCGGGTCGAACACCATATATTTT.

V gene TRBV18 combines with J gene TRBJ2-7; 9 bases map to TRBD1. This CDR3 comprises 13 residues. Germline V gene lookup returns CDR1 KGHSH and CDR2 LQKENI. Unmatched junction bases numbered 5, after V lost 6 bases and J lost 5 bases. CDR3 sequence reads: CASSPRQGDEQYF. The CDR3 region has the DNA TGTGCCAGCTCCCCCCGACAGGGGGACGAGCAGTACTTC.

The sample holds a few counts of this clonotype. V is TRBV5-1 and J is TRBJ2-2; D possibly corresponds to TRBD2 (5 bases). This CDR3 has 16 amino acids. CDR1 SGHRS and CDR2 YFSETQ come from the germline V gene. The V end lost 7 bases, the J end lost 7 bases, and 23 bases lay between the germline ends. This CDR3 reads CASRTPGRGFGGELFF. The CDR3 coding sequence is TGCGCCAGCCGCACCCCTGGGCGCGGGTTTGGCGGGGAGCTGTTTTTT.

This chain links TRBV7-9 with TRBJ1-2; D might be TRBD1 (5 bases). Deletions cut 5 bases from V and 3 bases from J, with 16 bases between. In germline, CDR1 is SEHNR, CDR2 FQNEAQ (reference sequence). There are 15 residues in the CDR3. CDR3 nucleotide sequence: TGTGCCAGCAGCACTGGGACCGGGGACTACTATGGCTACACCTTC. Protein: CASSTGTGDYYGYTF.